These 4 T cell receptor beta chains were sequenced from one sample in a study of T-cell memory formation after mild COVID-19. From the 5' RACE reads, TCRdb called clonotypes with MiXCR, one entry per CDR3 protein. The repertoire holds 350,000 to 500,000 distinct CDR3 sequences, about 20% seen once, with 20% to 25% in the top ten. Sequenced sample: PBMCs or a T cell subset sorted from them (not recorded which). Source of these receptors: a man between 18 and 29 years old who had mild COVID-19 (a few samples of this study predate the infection). Cell type and time point are not known.

This sequence joins TRBV5-4 and TRBJ2-3; D is unresolved. The ends were cut back, 2 bases at V and 0 bases at J, with 13 bases in the middle. This CDR3 has 16 residues. The V gene's germline CDR1 is SGHNT and CDR2 YYREEE (reference sequence). CDR3 residues: CASSLSGASSTDTQYF. CDR3 coding DNA: TGTGCCAGCAGCTTATCAGGAGCGTCTAGCACAGATACGCAGTATTTT.

The chain links TRBV19 to TRBJ2-5; a weak D match, TRBD2 (5 bases). The germline gives CDR1 LNHDA, CDR2 SQIVND (reference sequence). This CDR3 is built from 15 residues. Trimming removed 7 bases at V and 5 bases at J, with 20 bases between. Here the CDR3 DNA reads TGTGCCAGTAACGCGGGTTCCACGAGGTCGGAGACCCAGTACTTC. This sequence encodes CASNAGSTRSETQYF. The whole variable domain, filled in from reference TRBV19 and TRBJ2-5, reads DGGITQSPKYLFRKEGQNVTLSCEQNLNHDAMYWYRQDPGQGLRLIYYSQIVNDFQKGDIAEGYSVSREKKESFPLTVTSAQKNPTAFYLCASNAGSTRSETQYFGPGTRLLVL.

This chain links TRBV23-1 with TRBJ1-2; 9 positions agree with TRBD1. TRBV23-1 is an ORF for which the function is uncertain. J lost 8 bases, V lost 11 bases, and 21 bases had no gene match. The CDR3 is made up of 16 amino acids. This CDR3 reads CAVTCVPKQGAKGYTF. The CDR3 coding sequence is TGCGCCGTAACGTGTGTCCCCAAACAGGGGGCAAAGGGCTACACCTTC.

The V and J genes are TRBV4-3 and TRBJ1-1, with no clear D. V lost 2 bases to trimming and J lost 3 bases, with 13 bases between them. This CDR3 region has 15 residues. The germline CDR1 and CDR2 sequences are LGHNA and YSLEER. The DNA for the CDR3 is TGCGCCAGCAGCCAATCCGGCCCGGCGGACACTGAAGCTTTCTTT. It codes for CASSQSGPADTEAFF.